The rows below give T cell receptor beta chains drawn from one sample of a study of cytomegalovirus exposure and HLA in healthy donors. Generated by immunoSEQ multiplex PCR, the TCRdb table keeps only in-frame clones and is missing some. The sample includes more than 150,000 clones, roughly four fifths seen only once; the top ten take 2.5% to 3.5%. The material sequenced was PBMCs. These receptors came from a woman aged 18 to 35 in good health and CMV-seropositive. Both conserved end residues are part of each CDR3. The order of the fields is CDR3 length, V gene, D gene, clone size, J gene, CDR3 protein, CDR3 DNA. The D gene is left open where the match is weak. Some rows mark clone size as missing; the rest say once, few, many or name a class of expanded clone.

16	TRBV27	TRBD1	-	TRBJ1-5	CASSSTGGFVNQPQHF	TGTGCCAGCAGTTCTACAGGGGGTTTCGTCAATCAGCCCCAGCATTTT
14	TRBV5-4	TRBD1	-	TRBJ1-1	CASSPGQGASEAFF	TGTGCCAGCAGCCCGGGACAGGGGGCAAGTGAAGCTTTCTTT
14	TRBV5-1	-	-	TRBJ1-1	CASYPGGGGTEAFF	TGCGCCAGCTACCCTGGTGGGGGAGGGACTGAAGCTTTCTTT
15	TRBV10-3	TRBD2	-	TRBJ2-1	CAISSSASGGHEQFF	TGTGCCATCAGTTCATCGGCTAGCGGGGGCCATGAGCAGTTCTTC
14	TRBV6-4	TRBD1	-	TRBJ2-7	CAGEPGQGLDEQYF	TGTGCCGGAGAACCGGGACAGGGCCTCGACGAGCAGTACTTC
13	TRBV9	-	-	TRBJ1-2	CASSVVPGGGYTF	TGTGCCAGCAGCGTAGTCCCGGGGGGTGGCTACACCTTC
15	TRBV9	-	-	TRBJ1-2	CASSPLGGTPYGYTF	TGTGCCAGCAGCCCGCTGGGGGGAACTCCTTATGGCTACACCTTC
15	TRBV4-1	TRBD1	-	TRBJ1-6	CASRRTGTDNSPLHF	TGCGCCAGCAGGCGGACCGGGACAGATAATTCACCCCTCCACTTT
15	TRBV9	-	-	TRBJ2-3	CASSVGGGSTDTQYF	TGTGCCAGCAGCGTTGGAGGGGGCAGCACAGATACGCAGTATTTT
11	TRBV20-1	-	few	TRBJ1-1	CSARREGEAFF	TGCAGTGCTAGGAGAGAGGGTGAAGCTTTCTTT
15	TRBV7-6	-	-	TRBJ1-6	CASSRGNSDNSPLHF	TGTGCCAGCAGCAGAGGGAATTCTGATAATTCACCCCTCCACTTT
15	TRBV27	TRBD1	-	TRBJ1-3	CASRSTGGAGNTIYF	TGTGCCAGCAGGTCGACAGGGGGCGCGGGAAACACCATATATTTT
16	TRBV21-1	-	-	TRBJ1-5	CASSELGTARLQPQHF	TGTGCCAGCAGTGAACTGGGGACAGCCCGCCTTCAGCCCCAGCATTTT
15	TRBV18	TRBD2	-	TRBJ2-7	CASSPQGGGAYEQYF	TGTGCCAGCTCGCCGCAGGGCGGGGGGGCCTACGAGCAGTACTTC
16	TRBV15	TRBD1	once	TRBJ2-3	CATSSGGTGPLDTQYF	TGTGCCACCAGCAGCGGCGGGACAGGGCCTCTAGATACGCAGTATTTT
16	TRBV19	TRBD1	-	TRBJ2-7	CASSMGQGAVIDEQYF	TGTGCCAGTAGTATGGGACAGGGGGCGGTCATCGACGAGCAGTACTTC
16	TRBV10-2	-	-	TRBJ2-7	CASRTRPSTATYEQYF	TGCGCCAGCAGGACCCGACCCTCGACTGCTACCTACGAGCAGTACTTC
13	TRBV7-7	-	-	TRBJ2-3	CASSPSDTDTQYF	TGTGCCAGCAGCCCGTCAGACACAGATACGCAGTATTTT
14	TRBV6-5	TRBD1	-	TRBJ1-1	CASNRQGKNTEAFF	TGTGCCAGCAATCGACAGGGGAAGAACACTGAAGCTTTCTTT
16	TRBV28	-	-	TRBJ2-7	CASSLGGARFSYEQYF	TGTGCCAGCAGTTTGGGCGGGGCGAGATTCTCCTACGAGCAGTACTTC